This TCR beta chain was captured in a study of beta chain features in type 1 diabetes. Staining for CD45RO/CCR7/CD25/CD127/CD95/CD27 allowed sorting of CD4+ naive, central memory, regulatory and stem cell-like memory cells. The isolated RNA, all of it, was reverse transcribed, so expressed TCRB transcripts were what got sequenced. Clones were read by immunoSEQ multiplex PCR, and TCRdb kept only the in-frame ones, dropping some. The sample lists about 340,000 clones; approximately 9.9% were seen once. Notes on this clone: The antigen remains undetermined.

Points from the study as a whole: Shortening of TCRB CDR3s, moderate but significant, appeared in all four CD4+ subsets of Type 1 diabetes patients.

Germline lookup yields CDR1 SGHNT and CDR2 YENEEA. V lost 5 bases and J 6 bases, leaving 12 bases between the germline ends. This CDR3 spans 13 amino acids. The sequence was collected from a man aged 30 to 39 with type 1 diabetes. The sequencing sample was made of central memory CD4+ T cells from blood. This chain connects TRBV11-3 to TRBJ2-3, with a tentative D call TRBD2 (6 bases). CDR3 in amino acids: CASSPAGWDTQYF. The CDR3 nucleotides read TGTGCCAGCAGCCCTGCGGGGTGGGATACGCAGTATTTT.